These 5 T cell receptor beta chains were sequenced from one sample in a study of blood T cell repertoires in COVID-19. Sequenced by immunoSEQ multiplex PCR; TCRdb stores in-frame clones only, minus some. This sample has 130,000 or so clones, with more than 75% found just once. Material for sequencing was peripheral blood. These receptors originate from a human donor in a cohort sampled during active COVID-19.

The chain links TRBV5-4 to TRBJ1-6, with 10 bases fitting TRBD1. This CDR3 is 15 amino acids long. CDR1 and CDR2 from the germline V gene are SGHNT and YYREEE (reference sequence). J gave up 7 bases and V 4 bases, and 5 bases lay outside the gene matches. The CDR3: CASSTWTGGNSPLHF. CDR3 bases: TGTGCCAGCAGCACCTGGACAGGGGGGAATTCACCCCTCCACTTT.

The DNA for the CDR3 is TGTGCCAGCAGCCTCACCCGGGGATCCGGGGAGCTGTTTTTT. This encodes CASSLTRGSGELFF. This chain connects TRBV11-3 to TRBJ2-2, with D possibly being TRBD2 (5 bases). This CDR3 region has 14 residues. Germline V gives CDR1 SGHNT, CDR2 YENEEA. Trimming took off 5 bases at V and 6 bases at J, with 13 bases between the two ends.

For the CDR3, the DNA is TGTGCCAGCAGCTTAGAGCCGCTAGCGGGGAAAAATGAGCAGTTCTTC. Its protein is CASSLEPLAGKNEQFF. This chain connects TRBV7-4 to TRBJ2-1, with TRBD2 matching over 9 bases. The trim removed 1 base at V and 7 bases at J, leaving 8 bases unmatched. CDR1 and CDR2 from the germline V gene are SGHVT and SQSDAQ. The CDR3 has 16 residues. The whole variable domain, remainder taken from reference TRBV7-4 and TRBJ2-1, is GAGVSQSPRYKVAKRGRDVALRCDSISGHVTLYWYRQTLGQGSEVLTYSQSDAQRDKSGRPSGRFSAERPERSVSTLKIQRTEQGDSAVYLCASSLEPLAGKNEQFFGPGTRLTVL.

This clone has a single count. The chain couples TRBV6-5 to TRBJ2-3, with 10 bases that match TRBD1. In germline, CDR1 is MNHEY, CDR2 SVGAGI. With 10 bases clipped from V and 0 bases from J, the junction kept 4 bases outside the gene matches. This CDR3 is 14 amino acids long. CDR3 nucleotides: TGTGCCACGGGGGGACAGGGGAGCACAGATACGCAGTATTTT. Protein: CATGGQGSTDTQYF.

This sequence joins TRBV6-5 and TRBJ2-2; a possible D gene is TRBD1 (8 bases). CDR1 is MNHEY, CDR2 SVGAGI, per germline. The CDR3 contains 15 residues. Trimming pared 6 bases from V and 6 bases from J, leaving 17 bases between. CDR3 region: CASRRTGRVAGELFF. CDR3 nucleotides: TGTGCCAGCAGGCGGACAGGGAGGGTGGCCGGGGAGCTGTTTTTT.